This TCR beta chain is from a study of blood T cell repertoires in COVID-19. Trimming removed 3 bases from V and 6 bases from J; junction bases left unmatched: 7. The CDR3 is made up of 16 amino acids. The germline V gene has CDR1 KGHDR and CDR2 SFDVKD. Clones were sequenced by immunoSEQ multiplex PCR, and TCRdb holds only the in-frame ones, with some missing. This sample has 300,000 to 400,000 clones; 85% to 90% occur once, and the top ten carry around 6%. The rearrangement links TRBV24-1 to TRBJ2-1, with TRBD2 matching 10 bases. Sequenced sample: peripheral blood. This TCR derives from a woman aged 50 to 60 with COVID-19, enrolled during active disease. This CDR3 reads CATSDRTSGVSNEQFF. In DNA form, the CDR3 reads TGTGCCACCAGTGATCGAACTAGCGGGGTAAGCAATGAGCAGTTCTTC.